This is a list of T cell receptor beta chains from one sample in a study of CD8 T cells in Susac syndrome. TCRdb passed the immunoSEQ multiplex PCR reads through MiXCR, listing each CDR3 protein once. This table has around 100,000 distinct CDR3 sequences, approximately 95% appearing once. Sequenced input: CD8+ T cells from PBMCs. These receptors all stem from a human donor with Susac syndrome. The CDR3 runs from the conserved cysteine through the conserved F or W. The D gene is left open where the match is weak. Rows may omit the clone size; those that give it use once, few, many or a size class.

d_call	v_call	clone_size	j_call	cdr3_aa	cdr3_nt
.	TRBV29-1	.	TRBJ1-2	CSVERAGQYGYTF	TGCAGCGTTGAGCGGGCAGGGCAATATGGCTACACCTTC
TRBD1	TRBV10-2	.	TRBJ1-6	CASSDRGQGARNSPLHF	TGCGCCAGCAGTGACCGGGGACAGGGGGCTAGGAATTCACCCCTCCACTTT
.	TRBV28	.	TRBJ2-5	CASWGVRFSETQYF	TGTGCCAGCTGGGGGGTCCGATTTTCGGAGACCCAGTACTTC
.	TRBV7-2	.	TRBJ1-3	CASSQSPANTIYF	TGTGCCAGCAGCCAAAGCCCCGCCAACACCATATATTTT
.	TRBV11-2	once	TRBJ2-7	CASSLRPDSYEQYF	TGTGCCAGCAGCTTAAGGCCGGATTCCTACGAGCAGTACTTC
TRBD1	TRBV29-1	.	TRBJ1-2	CSVLPGQGYGYTF	TGCAGCGTCCTCCCGGGACAGGGCTATGGCTACACCTTC
TRBD1	TRBV20-1	once	TRBJ2-2	CSARDARQGDTGELFF	TGCAGTGCTAGAGATGCGAGACAGGGGGACACCGGGGAGCTGTTTTTT
TRBD2	TRBV6-4	.	TRBJ2-1	CASSDLAGGGNEQFF	TGTGCCAGCAGTGACCTAGCGGGGGGAGGTAATGAGCAGTTCTTC
TRBD1	TRBV20-1	.	TRBJ1-6	CSASGQGGSPLHF	TGCAGTGCATCGGGACAGGGCGGTTCACCCCTCCACTTT
.	TRBV11-2	.	TRBJ1-2	CASSSSGRGRYGYTF	TGTGCCAGCAGCTCCAGTGGAAGGGGAAGATATGGCTACACCTTC
.	TRBV20-1	.	TRBJ1-1	CSARGSHTEAFF	TGCAGTGCTAGAGGTTCGCACACTGAAGCTTTCTTT
TRBD2	TRBV4-1	.	TRBJ2-1	CASSQGAGGQGEQFF	TGCGCCAGCAGCCAAGGAGCGGGGGGGCAGGGTGAGCAGTTCTTC
TRBD2	TRBV23-1	once	TRBJ2-7	CASSQIRWGGRYEQYF	TGCGCCAGCAGTCAAATCCGGTGGGGAGGGAGGTACGAGCAGTACTTC
.	TRBV3-1	.	TRBJ2-4	CASSPGGSGTKNIQYF	TGTGCCAGCAGCCCCGGAGGGTCAGGAACCAAAAACATTCAGTACTTC
.	TRBV7-9	once	TRBJ2-7	CASIQPGTYEQYF	TGTGCCAGCATTCAACCAGGGACGTACGAGCAGTACTTC
.	TRBV15	.	TRBJ2-3	CATTSVVRSATDTQYF	TGTGCCACCACCAGCGTGGTGCGGAGCGCCACAGATACGCAGTATTTT
.	TRBV5-1	.	TRBJ2-1	CASTGPASEQFF	TGCGCCAGCACGGGACCGGCGAGTGAGCAGTTCTTC
.	TRBV25-1	.	TRBJ2-5	CASSVQGKETQYF	TGTGCCAGCAGTGTGCAGGGGAAAGAGACCCAGTACTTC
.	TRBV20-1	.	TRBJ2-5	CSARDRGGETQYF	TGCAGTGCTAGAGACAGGGGCGGGGAGACCCAGTACTTC
.	TRBV2	.	TRBJ2-1	CASTFGVGDEQFF	TGTGCCAGCACCTTTGGGGTAGGGGATGAGCAGTTCTTC
.	TRBV7-2	.	TRBJ2-6	CASSSNPGANVLTF	TGTGCCAGCAGCTCAAACCCTGGGGCCAACGTCCTGACTTTC
TRBD1	TRBV7-3	.	TRBJ2-2	CASSLTTGLAGELFF	TGTGCCAGCAGCTTAACGACAGGGCTCGCCGGGGAGCTGTTTTTT
.	TRBV2	.	TRBJ1-1	CASKGQNRNTEAFF	TGTGCCAGCAAGGGGCAGAACAGGAACACTGAAGCTTTCTTT
.	TRBV12-3/TRBV12-4	.	TRBJ2-1	CASSFSLVGLSYNEQFF	TGTGCCAGCAGTTTCTCTCTAGTCGGTTTGTCCTACAATGAGCAGTTCTTC
.	TRBV29-1	.	TRBJ2-1	CSVERSSYNEQFF	TGCAGCGTTGAGCGGAGCTCCTACAATGAGCAGTTCTTC
TRBD2	TRBV4-2	.	TRBJ2-3	CASSQDPTSGGDTQYF	TGTGCCAGCAGCCAAGATCCGACTAGCGGGGGAGATACGCAGTATTTT
TRBD1	TRBV11-2	.	TRBJ2-3	CASSLVSGTGRTDTQYF	TGTGCCAGCAGCTTAGTCTCCGGGACAGGACGAACAGATACGCAGTATTTT
.	TRBV24-1	.	TRBJ2-1	CATSDRTASSYNEQFF	TGTGCCACCAGTGACCGGACGGCCAGCTCCTACAATGAGCAGTTCTTC
TRBD1	TRBV9	.	TRBJ2-5	CASSRGWDRVSVQETQYF	TGTGCCAGCAGCCGTGGGTGGGACAGGGTGTCGGTCCAAGAGACCCAGTACTTC
.	TRBV19	.	TRBJ2-3	CASSIRDSPRHTQYF	TGTGCCAGTAGTATCCGGGACTCTCCTCGGCATACGCAGTATTTT
.	TRBV6-5	few	TRBJ2-1	CASSYSDGGINEQFF	TGTGCCAGCAGTTACTCAGATGGGGGGATCAATGAGCAGTTCTTC
TRBD2	TRBV3-1	.	TRBJ2-3	CASSLTSGDPDTQYF	TGTGCCAGCAGCCTTACTAGCGGGGACCCAGATACGCAGTATTTT
.	TRBV5-4	once	TRBJ2-1	CASSLVRGGRNEQFF	TGTGCCAGCAGCTTGGTCCGGGGTGGAAGAAATGAGCAGTTCTTC
TRBD1	TRBV4-1	.	TRBJ1-2	CASSQPGQGAAGYTF	TGCGCCAGCAGCCAACCGGGACAGGGGGCCGCTGGCTACACCTTC
.	TRBV14	.	TRBJ2-7	CASSIGPGGEQYF	TGTGCCAGCAGCATTGGACCCGGAGGGGAGCAGTACTTC
.	TRBV3-1	.	TRBJ2-2	CASSHRRQAGELFF	TGTGCCAGCAGCCACCGAAGGCAGGCCGGGGAGCTGTTTTTT
.	TRBV12-3/TRBV12-4	.	TRBJ2-5	CASKTSYDQETQYF	TGTGCCAGCAAAACTAGTTACGACCAAGAGACCCAGTACTTC
.	TRBV28	.	TRBJ2-7	CASQEGYEQYF	TGTGCCAGCCAGGAGGGGTACGAGCAGTACTTC
TRBD1	TRBV12-3/TRBV12-4	.	TRBJ1-2	CASRGTGLGYTF	TGTGCCAGCAGAGGGACAGGCCTTGGCTACACCTTC
.	TRBV21-1	.	TRBJ1-1	CASSIYTEAFF	TGTGCCAGCAGCATCTACACTGAAGCTTTCTTT
.	TRBV29-1	.	TRBJ1-4	CSVKGAEKLFF	TGCAGCGTAAAGGGTGCGGAAAAACTGTTTTTT
.	TRBV5-1	.	TRBJ2-5	CASSLVWEETQYF	TGCGCCAGCAGCTTGGTTTGGGAAGAGACCCAGTACTTC
.	TRBV15	.	TRBJ2-3	CATSRDHTQYF	TGTGCCACCAGCAGAGATCATACGCAGTATTTT
.	TRBV20-1	once	TRBJ2-2	CSARDYQVISGELFF	TGCAGTGCTAGGGACTACCAAGTCATATCCGGGGAGCTGTTTTTT
.	TRBV7-6	.	TRBJ2-7	CASSLDAGTYEQYF	TGTGCCAGCAGCTTAGATGCGGGAACCTACGAGCAGTACTTC